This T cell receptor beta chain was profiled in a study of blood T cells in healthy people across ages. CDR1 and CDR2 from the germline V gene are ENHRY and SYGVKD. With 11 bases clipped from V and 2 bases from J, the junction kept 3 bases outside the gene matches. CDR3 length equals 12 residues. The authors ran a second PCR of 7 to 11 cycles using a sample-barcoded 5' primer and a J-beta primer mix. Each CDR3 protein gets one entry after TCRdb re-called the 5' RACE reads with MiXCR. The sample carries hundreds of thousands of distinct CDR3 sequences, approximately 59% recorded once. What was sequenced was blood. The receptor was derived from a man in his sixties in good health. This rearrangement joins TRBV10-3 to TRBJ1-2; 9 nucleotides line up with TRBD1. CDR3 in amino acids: CAAGTGNYGYTF. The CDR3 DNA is TGTGCCGCGGGGACAGGGAACTATGGCTACACCTTC.